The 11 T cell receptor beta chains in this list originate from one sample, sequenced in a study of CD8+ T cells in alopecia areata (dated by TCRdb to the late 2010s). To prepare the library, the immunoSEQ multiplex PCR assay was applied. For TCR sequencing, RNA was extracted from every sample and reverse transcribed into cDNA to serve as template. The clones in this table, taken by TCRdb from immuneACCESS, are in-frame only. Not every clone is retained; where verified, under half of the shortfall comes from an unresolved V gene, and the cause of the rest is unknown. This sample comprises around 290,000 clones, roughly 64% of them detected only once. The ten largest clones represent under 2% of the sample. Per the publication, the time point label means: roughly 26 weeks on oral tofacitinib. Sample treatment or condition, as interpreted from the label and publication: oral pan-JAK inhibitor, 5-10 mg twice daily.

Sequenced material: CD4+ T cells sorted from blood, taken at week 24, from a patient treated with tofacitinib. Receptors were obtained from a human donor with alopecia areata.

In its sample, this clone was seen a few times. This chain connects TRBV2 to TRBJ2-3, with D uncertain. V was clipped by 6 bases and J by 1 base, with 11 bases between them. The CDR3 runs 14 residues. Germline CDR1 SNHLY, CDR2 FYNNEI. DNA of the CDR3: TGTGCCAGCAGAGGTCAACCCCGCACAGATACGCAGTATTTT. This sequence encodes CASRGQPRTDTQYF.

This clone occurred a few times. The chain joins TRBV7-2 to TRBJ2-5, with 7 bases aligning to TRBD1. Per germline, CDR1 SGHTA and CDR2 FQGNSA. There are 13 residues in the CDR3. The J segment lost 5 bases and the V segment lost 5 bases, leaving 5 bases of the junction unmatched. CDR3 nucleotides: TGTGCCAGCAGCAGAGGACAGGAGGAGACCCAGTACTTC. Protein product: CASSRGQEETQYF. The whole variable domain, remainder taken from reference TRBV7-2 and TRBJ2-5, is GAGVSQSPSNKVTEKGKDVELRCDPISGHTALYWYRQSLGQGLEFLIYFQGNSAPDKSGLPSDRFSAERTGGSVSTLTIQRTQQEDSAVYLCASSRGQEETQYFGPGTRLLVL.

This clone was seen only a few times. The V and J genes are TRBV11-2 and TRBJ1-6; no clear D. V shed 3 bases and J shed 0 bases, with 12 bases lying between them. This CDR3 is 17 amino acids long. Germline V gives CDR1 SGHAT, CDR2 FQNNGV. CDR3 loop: CASSLDFLSSYNSPLHF. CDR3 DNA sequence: TGTGCCAGCAGCTTGGACTTTTTGAGCTCCTATAATTCACCCCTCCACTTT.

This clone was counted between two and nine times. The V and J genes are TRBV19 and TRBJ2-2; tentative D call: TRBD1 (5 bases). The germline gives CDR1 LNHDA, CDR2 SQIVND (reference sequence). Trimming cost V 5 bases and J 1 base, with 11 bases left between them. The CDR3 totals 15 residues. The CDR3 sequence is CASSGRVQNTGELFF. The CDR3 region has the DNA TGTGCCAGTAGTGGCAGGGTTCAGAACACCGGGGAGCTGTTTTTT.

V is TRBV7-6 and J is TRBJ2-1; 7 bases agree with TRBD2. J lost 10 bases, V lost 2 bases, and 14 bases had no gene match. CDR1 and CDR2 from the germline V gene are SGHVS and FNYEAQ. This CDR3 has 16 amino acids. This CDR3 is CASSLQGPGQAGEQFF. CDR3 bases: TGTGCCAGCAGCTTACAAGGTCCGGGGCAAGCGGGGGAGCAGTTCTTC.

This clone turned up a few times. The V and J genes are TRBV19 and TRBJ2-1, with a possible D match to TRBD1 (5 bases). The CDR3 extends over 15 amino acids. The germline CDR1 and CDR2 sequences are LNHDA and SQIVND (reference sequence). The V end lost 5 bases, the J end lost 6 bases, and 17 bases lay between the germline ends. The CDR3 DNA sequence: TGTGCCAGTAGTCCTTCCAGGGTTAACGGCAATGAGCAGTTCTTC. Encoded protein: CASSPSRVNGNEQFF.

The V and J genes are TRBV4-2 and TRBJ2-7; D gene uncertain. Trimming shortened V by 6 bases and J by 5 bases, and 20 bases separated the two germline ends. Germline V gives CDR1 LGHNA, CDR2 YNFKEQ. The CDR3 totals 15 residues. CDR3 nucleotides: TGTGCCAGCAGTCGATACAGAGTTGGGTCAGACGAGCAGTACTTC. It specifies CASSRYRVGSDEQYF.

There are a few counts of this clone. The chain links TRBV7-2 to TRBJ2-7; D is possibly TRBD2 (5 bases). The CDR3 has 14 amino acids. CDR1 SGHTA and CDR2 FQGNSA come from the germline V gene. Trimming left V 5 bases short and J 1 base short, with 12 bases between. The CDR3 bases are TGTGCCAGCAGCCCCCTCGGGGATTCCTACGAGCAGTACTTC. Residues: CASSPLGDSYEQYF. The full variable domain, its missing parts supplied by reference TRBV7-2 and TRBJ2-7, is GAGVSQSPSNKVTEKGKDVELRCDPISGHTALYWYRQSLGQGLEFLIYFQGNSAPDKSGLPSDRFSAERTGGSVSTLTIQRTQQEDSAVYLCASSPLGDSYEQYFGPGTRLTVT.

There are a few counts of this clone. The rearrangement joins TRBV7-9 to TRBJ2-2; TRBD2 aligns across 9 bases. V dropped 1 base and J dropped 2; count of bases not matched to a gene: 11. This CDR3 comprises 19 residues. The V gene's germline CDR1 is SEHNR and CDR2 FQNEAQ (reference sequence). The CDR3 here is CASSLVGGRGRLNTGELFF. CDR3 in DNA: TGTGCCAGCAGCTTAGTCGGCGGGAGGGGACGGCTTAACACCGGGGAGCTGTTTTTT.

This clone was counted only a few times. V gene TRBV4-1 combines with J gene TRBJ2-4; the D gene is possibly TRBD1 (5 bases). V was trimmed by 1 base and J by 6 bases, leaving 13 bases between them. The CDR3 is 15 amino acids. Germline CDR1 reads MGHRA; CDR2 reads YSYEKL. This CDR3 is CASSQGQGYGNIQYF. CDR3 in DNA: TGCGCCAGCAGCCAAGGGCAGGGTTATGGAAACATTCAGTACTTC.

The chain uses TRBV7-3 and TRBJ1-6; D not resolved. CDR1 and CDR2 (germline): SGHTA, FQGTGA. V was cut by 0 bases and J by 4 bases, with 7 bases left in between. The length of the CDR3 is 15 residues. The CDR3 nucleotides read TGTGCCAGCAGCTTAACGCACGGATATAATTCACCCCTCCACTTT. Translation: CASSLTHGYNSPLHF.